This TCR beta chain was retrieved from a study of T cell responses to AZD1222 COVID-19 vaccine. TCRdb keeps only in-frame clones here, not all; method: immunoSEQ multiplex PCR. Found here are some 120,000 clones, around 92% of them singletons; the top ten hold about 3%. As concerns this clone: No antigen is known for it.

Study results and caveats: Donor demographics were predominantly white British with a female majority; clonal diversity may be underestimated.

The germline gives CDR1 LNHDA, CDR2 SQIVND (reference sequence). J lost 10 bases, V lost 5 bases, and 9 bases had no gene match. The CDR3 contains 15 residues. The clonotype comes from an adult in good health. The V gene is TRBV19, the J gene TRBJ2-1; 12 bases are shared with TRBD2. The specimen was peripheral blood, collected on day 0 of AZD1222 vaccination. In DNA, the CDR3 is TGTGCCAGTAGTGACCGACTAGCGGGAGTATACGAGCAGTTCTTC. Protein sequence: CASSDRLAGVYEQFF.